The T cell receptor (beta chain) described here comes from a study of blood T cell repertoires in COVID-19. Note on this clone: Other DNA sequences within the sample encode an identical CDR3.

The CDR3 runs 15 residues. Per the germline V gene, CDR1 is SGHRS and CDR2 is YFSETQ. The V and J ends lost 0 bases and 7 bases respectively, with 14 bases between them. Assay: immunoSEQ multiplex PCR; the TCRdb copy retains only in-frame clones and omits some. This sample has approximately 320,000 clones; 80% to 90% occur once, and the top ten carry approximately 9%. The origin of this receptor is a woman under 30 who had recovered from COVID-19. Material for sequencing was PBMCs or T cells enriched from blood (not recorded which). This sequence joins TRBV5-1 and TRBJ2-1; a weak D match, TRBD2 (6 bases). As DNA, the CDR3 is TGCGCCAGCAGCTTGGTACCGGGAGCCGGGAATGAGCAGTTCTTC. Protein sequence: CASSLVPGAGNEQFF.